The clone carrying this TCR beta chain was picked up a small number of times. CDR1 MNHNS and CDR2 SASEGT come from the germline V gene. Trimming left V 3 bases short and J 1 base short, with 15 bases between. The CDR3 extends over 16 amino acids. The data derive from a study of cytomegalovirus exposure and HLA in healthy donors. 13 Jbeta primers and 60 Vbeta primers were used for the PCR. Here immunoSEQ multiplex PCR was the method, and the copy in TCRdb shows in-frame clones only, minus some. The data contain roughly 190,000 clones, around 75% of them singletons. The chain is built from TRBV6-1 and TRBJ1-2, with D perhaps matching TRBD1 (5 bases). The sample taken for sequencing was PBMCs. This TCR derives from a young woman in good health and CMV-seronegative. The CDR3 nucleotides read TGTGCCAGCAGTGACAGGGCTTCAAACCATAACTATGGCTACACCTTC. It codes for CASSDRASNHNYGYTF.